This T cell receptor (beta chain) was observed in a study of CD4+ T cells in melanoma. TCRdb keeps only in-frame clones here, not all; method: immunoSEQ multiplex PCR. The sample lists thousands of clones, roughly 66% occurring once. Germline values: CDR1 MDHEN, CDR2 SYDVKM. The CDR3 contains 15 residues. V shed 2 bases and J shed 0 bases, with 7 bases lying between them. A remark on this clone: No antigen is known for it.

Points from the study as a whole: CD8+ T cell, macrophage and B cell function reportedly correlated with neoantigen-specific CD4+ T cells. Diverse differentiation states were reported for melanoma neoantigen-specific CD4+ T cells.

The rearrangement uses TRBV28 and TRBJ1-4; D remains unclear. Sequences were obtained from cells from a culture (not recorded whether cultured in vitro). This clonotype was obtained from a human donor with melanoma. As DNA, the CDR3 is TGTGCCAGCAGTTTAGTCCGGACAACTAATGAAAAACTGTTTTTT. Its protein product is CASSLVRTTNEKLFF.